This T cell receptor beta chain stems from a study of blood T cell repertoires in COVID-19. Study-wide background: The origin of the acute and convalescent COVID-19 samples was the United States, Italy and Spain. T cells, B-cell-depleted T cells, or PBMCs provided the cDNA or gDNA that served as material.

Per the original methods: The authors estimated nucleated cell counts from reference gene primer amplification. Profiling relied on immunoSEQ multiplex PCR, and the TCRdb table lists in-frame clones only, not all of them. V, J and clone size are those of that table, while D and trimming were read from the DNA. The data contain about 210,000 clones, 82% of them singletons. The CDR3 is 13 residues long. The junction had 4 bases not matched to a gene; V was cut back by 2 bases and J by 7 bases. Looked up from germline, CDR1 is WSHSY and CDR2 is SAAADI. Patients from Seattle were sampled longitudinally, starting during active infection.

The sequenced sample consisted of peripheral blood. The V call is TRBV10-2, the J call TRBJ1-1; 7 bases align to TRBD1. This sequence originates from a woman between 65 and 79 years old with COVID-19, enrolled during active disease. CDR3 residues: CASSEQTGLEAFF. The CDR3, as DNA: TGCGCCAGCAGTGAGCAGACAGGGCTTGAAGCTTTCTTT.